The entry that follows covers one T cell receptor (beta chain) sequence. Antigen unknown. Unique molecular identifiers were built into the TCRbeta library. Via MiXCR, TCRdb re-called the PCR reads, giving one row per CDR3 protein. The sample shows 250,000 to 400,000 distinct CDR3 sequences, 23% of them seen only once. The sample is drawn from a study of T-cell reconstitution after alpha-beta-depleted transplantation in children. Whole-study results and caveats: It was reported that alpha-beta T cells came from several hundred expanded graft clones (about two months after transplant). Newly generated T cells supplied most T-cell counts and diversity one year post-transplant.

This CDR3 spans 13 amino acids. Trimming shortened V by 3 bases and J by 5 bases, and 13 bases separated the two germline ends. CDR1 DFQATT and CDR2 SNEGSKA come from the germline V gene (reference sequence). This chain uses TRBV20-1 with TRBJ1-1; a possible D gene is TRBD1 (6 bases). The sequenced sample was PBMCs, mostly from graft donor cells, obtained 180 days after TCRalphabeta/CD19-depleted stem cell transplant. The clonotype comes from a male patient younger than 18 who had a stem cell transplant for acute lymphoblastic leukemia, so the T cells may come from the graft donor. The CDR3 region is CSARAQGGTEAFF. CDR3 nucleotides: TGCAGTGCTAGGGCCCAAGGGGGAACTGAAGCTTTCTTT.